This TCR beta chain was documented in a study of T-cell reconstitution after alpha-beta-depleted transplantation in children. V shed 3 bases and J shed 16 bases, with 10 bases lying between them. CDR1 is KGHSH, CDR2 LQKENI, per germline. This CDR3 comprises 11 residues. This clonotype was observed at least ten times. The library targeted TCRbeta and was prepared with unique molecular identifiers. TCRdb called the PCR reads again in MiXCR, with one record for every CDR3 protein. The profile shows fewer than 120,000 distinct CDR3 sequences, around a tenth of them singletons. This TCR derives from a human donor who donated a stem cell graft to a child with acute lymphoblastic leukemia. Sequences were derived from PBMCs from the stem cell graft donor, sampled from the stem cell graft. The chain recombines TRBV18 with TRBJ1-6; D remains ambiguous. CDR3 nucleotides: TGTGCCAGCTCACCGGGAGAATATCTCCACTTT. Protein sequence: CASSPGEYLHF.